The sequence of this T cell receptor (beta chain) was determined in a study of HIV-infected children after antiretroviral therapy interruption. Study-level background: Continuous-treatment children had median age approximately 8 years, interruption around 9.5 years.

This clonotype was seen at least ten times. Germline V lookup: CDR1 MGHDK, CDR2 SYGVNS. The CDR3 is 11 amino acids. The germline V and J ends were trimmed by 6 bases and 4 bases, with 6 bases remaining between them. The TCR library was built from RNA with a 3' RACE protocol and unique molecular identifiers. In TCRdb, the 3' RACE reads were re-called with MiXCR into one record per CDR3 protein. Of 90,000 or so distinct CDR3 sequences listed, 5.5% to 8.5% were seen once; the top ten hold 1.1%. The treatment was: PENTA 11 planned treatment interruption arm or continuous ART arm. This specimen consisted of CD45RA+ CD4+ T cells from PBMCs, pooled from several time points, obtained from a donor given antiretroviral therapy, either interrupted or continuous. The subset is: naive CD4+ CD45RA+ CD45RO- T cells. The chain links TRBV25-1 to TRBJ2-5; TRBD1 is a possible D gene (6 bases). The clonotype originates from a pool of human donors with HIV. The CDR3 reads CASRGGETQYF. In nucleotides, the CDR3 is TGTGCCAGCAGAGGGGGAGAGACCCAGTACTTC.